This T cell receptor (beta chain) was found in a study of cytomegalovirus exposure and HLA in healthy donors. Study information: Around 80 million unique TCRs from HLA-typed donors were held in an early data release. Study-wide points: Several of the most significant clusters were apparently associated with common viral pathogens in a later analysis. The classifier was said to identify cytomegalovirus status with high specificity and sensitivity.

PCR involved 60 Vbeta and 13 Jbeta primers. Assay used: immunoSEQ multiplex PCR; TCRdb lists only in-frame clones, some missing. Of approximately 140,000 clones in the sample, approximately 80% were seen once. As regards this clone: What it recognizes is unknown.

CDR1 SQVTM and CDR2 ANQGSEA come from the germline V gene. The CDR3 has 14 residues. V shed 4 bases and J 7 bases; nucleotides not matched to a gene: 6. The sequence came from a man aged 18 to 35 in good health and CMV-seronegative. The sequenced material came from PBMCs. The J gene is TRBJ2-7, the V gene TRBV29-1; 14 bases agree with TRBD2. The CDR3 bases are TGCAGCGTTGGAGGGACTAGCGGGAGAGGGGAGCAGTACTTC. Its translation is CSVGGTSGRGEQYF.